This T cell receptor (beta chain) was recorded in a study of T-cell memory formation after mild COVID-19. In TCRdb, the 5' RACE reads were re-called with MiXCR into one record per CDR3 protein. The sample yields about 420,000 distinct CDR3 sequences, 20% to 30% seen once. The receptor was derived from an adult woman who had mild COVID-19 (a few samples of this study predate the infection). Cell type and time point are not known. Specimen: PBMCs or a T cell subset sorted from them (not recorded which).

The CDR3, as DNA: TGTGCCAGCAGCCCACACGGCAGGGTACCCTATGGCTACACCTTC. It yields the protein CASSPHGRVPYGYTF. The chain recombines TRBV3-1 with TRBJ1-2; D perhaps matches TRBD1 (5 bases). Germline V CDR1 and CDR2: LGHDT, YNNKEL (reference sequence). The CDR3 extends over 15 amino acids. The ends were cut back, 4 bases at V and 4 bases at J, with 16 bases in the middle.